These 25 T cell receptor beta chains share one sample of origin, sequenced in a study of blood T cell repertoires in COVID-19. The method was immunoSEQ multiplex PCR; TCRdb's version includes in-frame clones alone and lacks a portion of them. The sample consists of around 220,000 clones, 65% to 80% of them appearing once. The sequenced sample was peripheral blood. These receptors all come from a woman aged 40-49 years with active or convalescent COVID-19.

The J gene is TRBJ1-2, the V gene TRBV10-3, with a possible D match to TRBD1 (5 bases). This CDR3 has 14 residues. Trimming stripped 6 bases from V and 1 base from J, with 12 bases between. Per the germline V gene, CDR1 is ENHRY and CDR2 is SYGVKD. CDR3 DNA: TGTGCCATCAGCCCCCAGCAGGGTAACTATGGCTACACCTTC. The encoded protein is CAISPQQGNYGYTF.

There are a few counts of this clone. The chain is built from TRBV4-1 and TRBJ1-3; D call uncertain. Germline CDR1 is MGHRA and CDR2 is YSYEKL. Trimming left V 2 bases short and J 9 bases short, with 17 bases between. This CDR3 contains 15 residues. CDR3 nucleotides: TGCGCCAGCAGCCAACGTGTGGGTCTGGGAGCCACCATATATTTT. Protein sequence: CASSQRVGLGATIYF.

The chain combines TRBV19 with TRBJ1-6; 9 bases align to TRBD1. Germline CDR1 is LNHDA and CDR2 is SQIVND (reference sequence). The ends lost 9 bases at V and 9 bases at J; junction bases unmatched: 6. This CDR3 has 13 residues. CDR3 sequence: CARTGTGCSPLHF. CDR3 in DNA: TGTGCCAGGACCGGGACAGGGTGTTCACCCCTCCACTTT.

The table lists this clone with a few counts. CDR3 sequence: CATSRLSTGETEAFF. The CDR3, as DNA: TGTGCCACCAGCAGATTATCGACAGGGGAAACTGAAGCTTTCTTT. The chain couples TRBV15 to TRBJ1-1; 8 bases align to TRBD1. The CDR3 extends over 15 amino acids. The V gene end was trimmed by 2 bases and the J gene end by 5 bases; junction bases not matched to a gene: 7. From germline, CDR1 is LNHNV and CDR2 YYDKDF (reference sequence).

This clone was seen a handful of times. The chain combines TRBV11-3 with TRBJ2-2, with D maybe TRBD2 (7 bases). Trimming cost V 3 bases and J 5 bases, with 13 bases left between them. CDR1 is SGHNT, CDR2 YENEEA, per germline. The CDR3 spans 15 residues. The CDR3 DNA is TGTGCCAGCAGCTTTGGGGGGGCTTCGACCGGGGAGCTGTTTTTT. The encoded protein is CASSFGGASTGELFF.

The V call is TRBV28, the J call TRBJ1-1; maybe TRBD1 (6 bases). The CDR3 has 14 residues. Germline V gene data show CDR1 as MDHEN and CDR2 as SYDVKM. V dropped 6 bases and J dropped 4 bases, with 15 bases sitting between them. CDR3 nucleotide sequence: TGTGCCAGCAGCCGGGGTGACAGGCGCACTGAAGCTTTCTTT. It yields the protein CASSRGDRRTEAFF.

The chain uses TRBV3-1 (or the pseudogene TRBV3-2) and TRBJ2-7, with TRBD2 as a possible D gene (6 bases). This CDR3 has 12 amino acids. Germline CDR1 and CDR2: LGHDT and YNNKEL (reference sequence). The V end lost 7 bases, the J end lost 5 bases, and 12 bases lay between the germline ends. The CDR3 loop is CASTKEGHEQYF. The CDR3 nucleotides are TGTGCCAGCACTAAGGAGGGCCACGAGCAGTACTTC.

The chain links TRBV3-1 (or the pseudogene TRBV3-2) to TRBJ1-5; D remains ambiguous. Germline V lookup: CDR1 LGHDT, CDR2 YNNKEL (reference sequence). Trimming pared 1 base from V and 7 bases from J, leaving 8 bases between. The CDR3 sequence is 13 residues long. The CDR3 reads CASSQGRAQPQHF. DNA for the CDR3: TGTGCCAGCAGCCAAGGGAGAGCCCAGCCCCAGCATTTT.

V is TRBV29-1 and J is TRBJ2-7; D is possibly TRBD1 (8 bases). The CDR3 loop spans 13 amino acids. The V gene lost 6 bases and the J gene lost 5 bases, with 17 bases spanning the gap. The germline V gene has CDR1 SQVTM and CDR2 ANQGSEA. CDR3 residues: CSVTDRGGNEQYF. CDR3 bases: TGCAGCGTGACTGACAGGGGAGGGAACGAGCAGTACTTC.

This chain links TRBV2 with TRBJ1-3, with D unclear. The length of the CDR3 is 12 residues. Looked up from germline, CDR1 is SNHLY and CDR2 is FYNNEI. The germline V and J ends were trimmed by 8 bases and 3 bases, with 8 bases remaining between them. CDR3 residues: CASGGFGNTIYF. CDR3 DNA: TGTGCCAGCGGCGGCTTTGGAAACACCATATATTTT.

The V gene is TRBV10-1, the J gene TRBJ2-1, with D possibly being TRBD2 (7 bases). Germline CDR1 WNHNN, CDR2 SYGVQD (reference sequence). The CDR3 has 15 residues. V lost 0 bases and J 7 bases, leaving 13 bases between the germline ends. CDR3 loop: CASSESGGPWNEQFF. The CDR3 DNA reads TGCGCCAGCAGTGAGTCGGGGGGGCCATGGAATGAGCAGTTCTTC.

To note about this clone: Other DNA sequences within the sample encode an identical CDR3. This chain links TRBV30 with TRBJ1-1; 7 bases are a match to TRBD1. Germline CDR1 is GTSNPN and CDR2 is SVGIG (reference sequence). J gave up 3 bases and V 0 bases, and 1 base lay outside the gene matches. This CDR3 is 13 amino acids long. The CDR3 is CAWSVDRDTEAFF. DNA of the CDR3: TGTGCCTGGAGTGTAGACAGGGACACTGAAGCTTTCTTT. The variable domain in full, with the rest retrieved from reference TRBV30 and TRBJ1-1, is SQTIHQWPATLVQPVGSPLSLECTVEGTSNPNLYWYRQAAGRGLQLLFYSVGIGQISSEVPQNLSASRPQDRQFILSSKKLLLSDSGFYLCAWSVDRDTEAFFGQGTRLTVV.

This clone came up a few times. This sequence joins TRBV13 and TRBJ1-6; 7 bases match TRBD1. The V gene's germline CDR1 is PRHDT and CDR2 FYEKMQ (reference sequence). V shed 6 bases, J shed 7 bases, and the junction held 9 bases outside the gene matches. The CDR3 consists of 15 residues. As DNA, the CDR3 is TGTGCCAGCAGACTAAAGGGGGCGCACAATTCACCCCTCCACTTT. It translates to CASRLKGAHNSPLHF.

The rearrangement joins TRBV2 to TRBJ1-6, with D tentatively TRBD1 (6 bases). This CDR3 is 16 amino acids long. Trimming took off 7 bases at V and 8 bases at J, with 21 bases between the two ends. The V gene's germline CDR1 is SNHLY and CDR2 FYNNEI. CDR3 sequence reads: CASILDRQVQDSPLHF. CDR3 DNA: TGTGCCAGCATATTAGACAGGCAAGTACAAGATTCACCCCTCCACTTT.

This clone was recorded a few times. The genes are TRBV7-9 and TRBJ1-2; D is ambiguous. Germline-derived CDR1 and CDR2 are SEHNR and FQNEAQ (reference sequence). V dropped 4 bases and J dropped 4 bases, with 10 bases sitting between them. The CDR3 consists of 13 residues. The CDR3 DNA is TGTGCCAGCAGCTCTGACACGCCCTATGGCTACACCTTC. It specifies CASSSDTPYGYTF.

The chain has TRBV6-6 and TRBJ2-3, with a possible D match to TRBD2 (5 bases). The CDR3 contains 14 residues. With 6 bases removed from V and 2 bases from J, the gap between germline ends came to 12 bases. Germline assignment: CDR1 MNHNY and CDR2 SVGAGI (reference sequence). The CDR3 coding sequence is TGTGCCAGCAGCGTACTAGTAATCACAGATACGCAGTATTTT. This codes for CASSVLVITDTQYF.

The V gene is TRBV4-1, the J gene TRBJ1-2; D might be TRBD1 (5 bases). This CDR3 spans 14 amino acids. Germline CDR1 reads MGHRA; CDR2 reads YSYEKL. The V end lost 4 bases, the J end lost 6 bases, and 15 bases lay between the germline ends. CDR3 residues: CASSLPGGADGYTF. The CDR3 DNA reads TGCGCCAGCAGCCTTCCCGGGGGAGCCGATGGCTACACCTTC.

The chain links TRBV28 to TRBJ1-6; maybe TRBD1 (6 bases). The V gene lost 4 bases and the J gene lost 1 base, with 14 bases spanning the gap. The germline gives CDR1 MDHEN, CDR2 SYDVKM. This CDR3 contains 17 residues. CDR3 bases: TGTGCCAGCAGTTCCCGGACAGTTAAGTCCTATAATTCACCCCTCCACTTT. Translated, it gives CASSSRTVKSYNSPLHF.

The CDR3 region is CATSRDPGASEAFF. The CDR3 region has the DNA TGTGCCACCAGCAGAGATCCGGGTGCTTCTGAAGCTTTCTTT. This sequence joins TRBV15 and TRBJ1-1; D not certain. Germline V gene lookup returns CDR1 LNHNV and CDR2 YYDKDF (reference sequence). This CDR3 comprises 14 residues. Trimming shortened V by 0 bases and J by 6 bases, and 11 bases separated the two germline ends.

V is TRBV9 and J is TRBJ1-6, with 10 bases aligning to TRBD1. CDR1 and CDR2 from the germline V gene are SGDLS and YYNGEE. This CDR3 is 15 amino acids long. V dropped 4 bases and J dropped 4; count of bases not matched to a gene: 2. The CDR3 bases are TGTGCCAGCAGCATGGGACAGGGGTATAATTCACCCCTCCACTTT. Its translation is CASSMGQGYNSPLHF.

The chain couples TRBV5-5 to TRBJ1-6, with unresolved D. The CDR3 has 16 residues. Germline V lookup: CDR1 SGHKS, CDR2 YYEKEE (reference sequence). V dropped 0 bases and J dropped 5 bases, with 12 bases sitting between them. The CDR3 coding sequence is TGTGCCAGCAGCTTGGCCGCGGGTAATCATAATTCACCCCTCCACTTT. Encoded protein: CASSLAAGNHNSPLHF.

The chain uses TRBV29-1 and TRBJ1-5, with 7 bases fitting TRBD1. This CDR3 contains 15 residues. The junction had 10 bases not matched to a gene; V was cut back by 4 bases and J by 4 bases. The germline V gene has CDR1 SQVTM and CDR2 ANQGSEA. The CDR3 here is CSVGEGAGANQPQHF. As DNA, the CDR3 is TGCAGCGTTGGCGAGGGGGCCGGGGCTAATCAGCCCCAGCATTTT.

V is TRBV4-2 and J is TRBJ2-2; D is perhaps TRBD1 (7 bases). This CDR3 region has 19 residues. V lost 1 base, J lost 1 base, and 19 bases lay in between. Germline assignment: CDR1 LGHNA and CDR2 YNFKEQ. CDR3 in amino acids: CASSQALQGGGVNTGELFF. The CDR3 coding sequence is TGTGCCAGCAGCCAAGCGTTACAAGGGGGCGGGGTGAACACCGGGGAGCTGTTTTTT.

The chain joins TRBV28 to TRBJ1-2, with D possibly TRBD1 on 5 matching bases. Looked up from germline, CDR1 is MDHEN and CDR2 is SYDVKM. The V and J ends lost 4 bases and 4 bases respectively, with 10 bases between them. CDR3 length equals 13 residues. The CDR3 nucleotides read TGTGCCAGCAGTTCCAGACAGTTCTATGGCTACACCTTC. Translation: CASSSRQFYGYTF.

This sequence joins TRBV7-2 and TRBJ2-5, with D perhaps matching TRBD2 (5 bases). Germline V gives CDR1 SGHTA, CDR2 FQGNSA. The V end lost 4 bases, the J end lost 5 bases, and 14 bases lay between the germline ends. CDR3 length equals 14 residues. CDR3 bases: TGTGCCAGCAGCTCAATAGCTAGCTCGGAGACCCAGTACTTC. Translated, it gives CASSSIASSETQYF.